The following is a T cell receptor beta chain sequence with its context. Germline CDR1 reads GTSNPN; CDR2 reads SVGIG (reference sequence). The CDR3 contains 12 residues. The V gene lost 8 bases and the J gene lost 11 bases, with 18 bases spanning the gap. The sample belongs to a study of CD8 T cells in Susac syndrome. RNA amounts of roughly 0.5 to 1 ug underwent reverse transcription with random hexamers. The amplification used immunoSEQ multiplex PCR on TCR beta CDR3; it spanned 54 Vbeta and 13 Jbeta. Using its own MiXCR run on the immunoSEQ multiplex PCR reads, TCRdb lists one record per CDR3 protein. The repertoire holds approximately 160,000 distinct CDR3 sequences, with less than 95% as singletons. The multiple sclerosis control cohort comprised treatment-naive individuals presenting with stable or active relapsing-remitting disease. TEMRA cells were enriched by FACS, while CD8+ and CD4+ T cells were obtained through a negative isolation that was performed magnetically.

The specimen sequenced was CD4+ T cells from PBMCs. This receptor was taken from a human donor with multiple sclerosis. V is TRBV30 and J is TRBJ1-4; no reliable D call. In DNA, the CDR3 is TGTGCCGGGATCGGGAGACGGAGGAAACTGTTTTTT. This encodes CAGIGRRRKLFF.